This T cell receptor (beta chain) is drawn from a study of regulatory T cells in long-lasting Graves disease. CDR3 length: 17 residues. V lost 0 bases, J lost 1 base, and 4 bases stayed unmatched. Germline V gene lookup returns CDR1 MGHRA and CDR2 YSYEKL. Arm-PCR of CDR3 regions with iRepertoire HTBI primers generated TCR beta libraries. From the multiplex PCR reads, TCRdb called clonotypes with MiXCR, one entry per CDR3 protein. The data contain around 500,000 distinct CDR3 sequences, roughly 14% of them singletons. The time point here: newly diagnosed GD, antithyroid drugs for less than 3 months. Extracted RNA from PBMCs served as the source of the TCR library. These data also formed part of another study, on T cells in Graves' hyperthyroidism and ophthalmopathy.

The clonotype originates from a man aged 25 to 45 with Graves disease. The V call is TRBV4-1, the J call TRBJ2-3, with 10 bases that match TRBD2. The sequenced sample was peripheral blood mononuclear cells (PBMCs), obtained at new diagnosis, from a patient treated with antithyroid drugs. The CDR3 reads CASSQDRGTSGTDTQYF. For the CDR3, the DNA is TGCGCCAGCAGCCAAGATCGAGGGACTAGCGGCACAGATACGCAGTATTTT.